The 29 T cell receptor beta chains reported below all come from one sample, sequenced in a study of OX40 agonist ivuxolimab in advanced cancers. TCRdb's table, derived via immunoSEQ multiplex PCR, lists solely in-frame clones and lacks some. The sample lists tens of thousands of clones; around nine tenths were seen once. The sample was CD4+ or CD8+ T cells sorted from blood, taken in a trial of the OX40 agonist ivuxolimab. The receptors derive from an adult with an advanced solid tumor such as melanoma, head and neck, liver or kidney cancer.

The chain recombines TRBV7-2 with TRBJ2-1; D ambiguous. This CDR3 is built from 15 residues. V lost 1 base, J lost 8 bases, and 15 bases lay in between. Germline V CDR1 and CDR2: SGHTA, FQGNSA. CDR3 DNA: TGTGCCAGCAGCTTAGAAGTGGGTTCGCACCATGAGCAGTTCTTC. It codes for CASSLEVGSHHEQFF.

The chain joins TRBV19 to TRBJ2-3; D unclear. The germline V gene encodes CDR1 LNHDA and CDR2 SQIVND (reference sequence). The CDR3 is made up of 18 amino acids. Trimming pared 5 bases from V and 4 bases from J, leaving 25 bases between. Here the CDR3 reads CASSPPAIFSGSADTQYF. As DNA, the CDR3 is TGTGCCAGTAGTCCCCCCGCGATTTTTTCGGGTTCGGCAGATACGCAGTATTTT.

The chain joins TRBV2 to TRBJ2-7; no clear D gene. The germline V gene encodes CDR1 SNHLY and CDR2 FYNNEI. Trimming cost V 7 bases and J 2 bases, with 6 bases left between them. The length of the CDR3 is 11 residues. CDR3 residues: CASTAPYEQYF. CDR3 sequence (DNA): TGTGCCAGCACTGCACCCTACGAGCAGTACTTC.

This clone was recorded a few times. The rearrangement joins TRBV6-4 to TRBJ2-1, with 9 positions matching TRBD2. Trimming took 3 bases from V and 0 from J; bases not matched to a gene: 0. The CDR3 sequence is 15 residues long. The V gene's germline CDR1 is MRHNA and CDR2 SNTAGT. CDR3 DNA sequence: TGTGCCAGCAGTGAGACTAGCGGCTCCTACAATGAGCAGTTCTTC. As protein: CASSETSGSYNEQFF.

CDR3 loop: CASSLDWAGTIYEQYF. The CDR3 DNA follows: TGTGCCAGCAGCTTAGATTGGGCAGGTACTATCTACGAGCAGTACTTC. V is TRBV11-2 and J is TRBJ2-7, with no clear D. Trimming pared 0 bases from V and 3 bases from J, leaving 15 bases between. CDR1 and CDR2 (germline): SGHAT, FQNNGV. This CDR3 has 16 residues.

The rearrangement joins TRBV5-1 to TRBJ2-7; 10 nucleotides agree with TRBD2. This CDR3 is 16 amino acids long. Germline CDR1 and CDR2: SGHRS and YFSETQ. V was pared by 0 bases and J by 4 bases, with 7 bases of the junction left unmatched. DNA of the CDR3: TGCGCCAGCAGCTTGGGTAGCGGGAGGCTCGGGTACGAGCAGTACTTC. Its protein is CASSLGSGRLGYEQYF. The full variable domain, rest sourced from reference TRBV5-1 and TRBJ2-7, is KAGVTQTPRYLIKTRGQQVTLSCSPISGHRSVSWYQQTPGQGLQFLFEYFSETQRNKGNFPGRFSGRQFSNSRSEMNVSTLELGDSALYLCASSLGSGRLGYEQYFGPGTRLTVT.

V usage is TRBV28 and J usage is TRBJ1-1, with unresolved D. This CDR3 has 15 residues. V was pared by 5 bases and J by 0 bases, with 13 bases between. Germline CDR1 MDHEN, CDR2 SYDVKM. CDR3 bases: TGTGCCAGCAGTCCTCGGGTCGGGATGAACACTGAAGCTTTCTTT. Protein sequence: CASSPRVGMNTEAFF.

The J gene is TRBJ2-2, the V gene TRBV28; D gene ambiguous. This CDR3 is built from 13 residues. The V and J ends lost 5 bases and 6 bases respectively, with 10 bases between them. The V gene's germline CDR1 is MDHEN and CDR2 SYDVKM. The CDR3 loop reads CASSPFLAGELFF. For the CDR3, the DNA is TGTGCCAGCAGTCCGTTCTTGGCCGGGGAGCTGTTTTTT.

The gene calls are TRBV28 and TRBJ2-7; 10 nucleotides agree with TRBD2. The CDR3 extends over 13 amino acids. V dropped 6 bases and J dropped 4; count of bases not matched to a gene: 3. Germline V gene sequence: CDR1 MDHEN, CDR2 SYDVKM. CDR3 DNA sequence: TGTGCCAGCAGCCGACTAGCGGGTTACGAGCAGTACTTC. It is translated as CASSRLAGYEQYF.

This clone was detected only once. J is TRBJ2-7 and V is TRBV19; D is ambiguous. The CDR3 is made up of 13 amino acids. V was shortened by 1 base and J by 1 base, with 5 bases between the two germline ends. Germline CDR1 reads LNHDA; CDR2 reads SQIVND (reference sequence). This CDR3 reads CASSIGGSYEQYF. Written as DNA, the CDR3 is TGTGCCAGTAGTATAGGGGGATCCTACGAGCAGTACTTC.

The J gene is TRBJ1-1, the V gene TRBV7-9; possible D gene TRBD1, 5 bases. V lost 5 bases, J lost 11 bases, and 12 bases lay in between. The V gene's germline CDR1 is SEHNR and CDR2 FQNEAQ (reference sequence). This CDR3 spans 11 amino acids. CDR3 sequence: CASSPGFEAFF. The CDR3 nucleotides are TGTGCCAGCAGCCCAGGGTTTGAGGCTTTCTTT.

The chain is built from TRBV7-3 and TRBJ2-1, with no clear D. The germline V gene has CDR1 SGHTA and CDR2 FQGTGA. Trimming removed 4 bases at V and 4 bases at J, with 14 bases between. The CDR3 contains 15 residues. CDR3 coding DNA: TGTGCCAGCAGCTCATCCGCAATTCAGTACAATGAGCAGTTCTTC. This codes for CASSSSAIQYNEQFF.

CDR3 amino acids: CASSGRVPDNEQFF. CDR3 bases: TGTGCCAGCTCGGGACGGGTTCCGGACAATGAGCAGTTCTTC. The rearrangement uses TRBV11-2 and TRBJ2-1; perhaps D is TRBD1 or TRBD2 (5 bases each). Trimming shortened V by 8 bases and J by 5 bases, and 16 bases separated the two germline ends. This CDR3 region has 14 residues. Germline CDR1 is SGHAT and CDR2 is FQNNGV.

The chain links TRBV5-1 to TRBJ2-1; 8 bases are shared with TRBD2. The ends lost 2 bases at V and 15 bases at J; junction bases unmatched: 10. There are 13 residues in the CDR3. Germline V gene lookup returns CDR1 SGHRS and CDR2 YFSETQ. CDR3 sequence reads: CASSFSGIYGGFF. In nucleotides, the CDR3 is TGCGCCAGCAGCTTTAGCGGGATCTACGGGGGGTTCTTC.

This clone was counted only a few times. The rearrangement links TRBV19 to TRBJ1-5, with D uncertain. V gave up 10 bases and J gave up 0 bases, with 19 bases separating them. The CDR3 length is 16 residues. CDR1 and CDR2 from the germline V gene are LNHDA and SQIVND (reference sequence). The CDR3 DNA reads as TGTGCCACCAAGGACTCGTGGGGTTATAGCAATCAGCCCCAGCATTTT. Its protein is CATKDSWGYSNQPQHF.

Here the CDR3 reads CASSEDVGRGFGYEQYF. The CDR3 region has the DNA TGTGCCAGCAGTGAAGACGTCGGCAGGGGTTTTGGGTACGAGCAGTACTTC. The V call is TRBV6-1, the J call TRBJ2-7, with a tentative D call TRBD1 (6 bases). V lost 1 base to trimming and J lost 4 bases, with 20 bases between them. CDR3 length: 17 residues. The germline V gene encodes CDR1 MNHNS and CDR2 SASEGT.

V gene TRBV11-1 combines with J gene TRBJ2-1, with TRBD2 as a possible D gene (7 bases). The CDR3 is made up of 15 amino acids. The germline gives CDR1 SGHAT, CDR2 FQDESV (reference sequence). Trimming stripped 7 bases from V and 10 bases from J, with 23 bases between. The CDR3: CASTPRGAPSQEQFF. In nucleotides, the CDR3 is TGTGCCAGCACCCCCCGGGGGGCCCCCTCCCAAGAGCAGTTCTTC.

By sample share, this clone is medium-sized. The genes are TRBV19 and TRBJ2-2; no firm D call. V was trimmed by 3 bases and J by 4 bases, leaving 6 bases between them. There are 13 residues in the CDR3. Germline V gene data show CDR1 as LNHDA and CDR2 as SQIVND (reference sequence). The CDR3 is CASSITITGELFF. The CDR3 DNA reads TGTGCCAGTAGTATCACTATCACCGGGGAGCTGTTTTTT.

J is TRBJ1-4 and V is TRBV7-8, with D unresolved. V dropped 3 bases and J dropped 8 bases, with 13 bases sitting between them. Germline-derived CDR1 and CDR2 are SGHVS and FQNEAQ. The CDR3 is made up of 14 amino acids. The CDR3 DNA sequence: TGTGCCAGCAGCTTTCCCGGTGCCGAAGAAAAACTGTTTTTT. As protein: CASSFPGAEEKLFF.

The V gene is TRBV7-9, the J gene TRBJ2-1, with D uncertain. Germline assignment: CDR1 SEHNR and CDR2 FQNEAQ (reference sequence). This CDR3 comprises 14 residues. Trimming took 5 bases from V and 8 from J, leaving 16 bases between them. The CDR3 loop is CASSASSPRDEQFF. As DNA, the CDR3 is TGTGCCAGCAGCGCCTCCTCCCCCCGGGATGAGCAGTTCTTC.

This clone rates as medium-sized. The V gene is TRBV6-1, the J gene TRBJ2-7, with TRBD2 matching 7 bases. J was trimmed by 2 bases and V by 2 bases; bases with no gene match: 3. The V gene's germline CDR1 is MNHNS and CDR2 SASEGT. This CDR3 comprises 14 residues. The CDR3 DNA is TGTGCCAGCAGTGAACTAGCGGAGGCCTACGAGCAGTACTTC. As protein: CASSELAEAYEQYF.

This chain uses TRBV18 with TRBJ2-3, with 13 positions matching TRBD2. With 3 bases clipped from V and 3 bases from J, the junction kept 9 bases outside the gene matches. Germline loops: CDR1 KGHSH, CDR2 LQKENI. The CDR3 is 18 amino acids. The CDR3, as DNA: TGTGCCAGCTCACCCTCCGGACTAGCGGGAGAAACAACAGATACGCAGTATTTT. Protein: CASSPSGLAGETTDTQYF.

V usage is TRBV6-5 and J usage is TRBJ2-7; 8 nucleotides line up with TRBD2. This CDR3 is built from 13 residues. J lost 5 bases, V lost 6 bases, and 6 bases had no gene match. Germline V gene lookup returns CDR1 MNHEY and CDR2 SVGAGI. CDR3 nucleotides: TGTGCCAGCAGCCTGCGGGGGGACCACGAGCAGTACTTC. Its protein product is CASSLRGDHEQYF.

Of note for this clone: A single base separates this from a much larger clone, so it may be a read error. The chain links TRBV14 to TRBJ2-1; 10 positions agree with TRBD2. With V trimmed by 10 bases and J by 8 bases, 29 bases remained unmatched. Germline CDR1 reads SGHDN; CDR2 reads FVKESK. This CDR3 region has 20 residues. DNA for the CDR3: TGTGCCATCTCCACAGAGGGTCTCCAGCGGGAGGGCTCGAGCGTCGATGAGCAGTTCTTC. Protein sequence: CAISTEGLQREGSSVDEQFF.

The CDR3 coding sequence is TGTGCCAGCAGCTGGCTGCTCACTACCAACATACAAGAGACCCAGTACTTC. Translated: CASSWLLTTNIQETQYF. The V and J genes are TRBV21-1 and TRBJ2-5; the table's D call, TRBD2, has no DNA check behind it. TRBV21-1 is recorded as a pseudogene. This CDR3 contains 17 residues.

V gene TRBV7-2 combines with J gene TRBJ2-1; D ambiguous. The germline gives CDR1 SGHTA, CDR2 FQGNSA. Trimming left V 3 bases short and J 8 bases short, with 8 bases between. The CDR3 has 12 residues. The CDR3 is CASSFRHYEQFF. The CDR3 DNA is TGTGCCAGCAGCTTCCGTCACTATGAGCAGTTCTTC.

This chain uses TRBV4-1 with TRBJ2-1, with 8 bases matching TRBD2. The J segment lost 8 bases and the V segment lost 1 base, leaving 7 bases of the junction unmatched. The CDR3 length is 15 residues. From germline, CDR1 is MGHRA and CDR2 YSYEKL. The CDR3 here is CASSQGTSNRDEQFF. CDR3 DNA: TGCGCCAGCAGCCAAGGGACTAGCAATCGGGATGAGCAGTTCTTC.

J is TRBJ2-1 and V is TRBV29-1; D is undetermined. The germline V gene encodes CDR1 SQVTM and CDR2 ANQGSEA. The CDR3 has 13 amino acids. Trimming removed 3 bases from V and 8 bases from J, with 14 bases in between. CDR3 loop: CSVDSPLGDEQFF. DNA of the CDR3: TGCAGCGTTGACTCCCCACTTGGCGATGAGCAGTTCTTC.

This sequence joins TRBV6-8 and TRBJ2-3; 10 nucleotides match TRBD2. V was clipped by 6 bases and J by 0 bases; unmatched bases: 6. The germline V gene has CDR1 MNHGY and CDR2 SAAAGT. There are 16 residues in the CDR3. CDR3 in amino acids: CASSSGLAASTDTQYF. The CDR3 nucleotides are TGTGCCAGCAGCTCAGGACTAGCGGCTAGCACAGATACGCAGTATTTT.